The 24 T cell receptor beta chains below all came from one sample that was sequenced in a study of immune evolution from preneoplasia to lung adenocarcinoma. Here immunoSEQ multiplex PCR was the method, and the copy in TCRdb shows in-frame clones only, minus some. The sample consists of approximately 9,500 clones, around 82% of them appearing once. The source material was FFPE minimally invasive lung adenocarcinoma tissue. The receptors derive from an older person with lung adenocarcinoma.

The V gene is TRBV10-3, the J gene TRBJ2-3; 15 bases match TRBD2. Germline-derived CDR1 and CDR2 are ENHRY and SYGVKD. The CDR3 runs 17 residues. V lost 10 bases to trimming and J lost 4 bases; unmatched junction nucleotides: 12. CDR3 coding DNA: TGTGCCACCAGAGACGGACTAGCGGGAGGGGTTGCAGATACGCAGTATTTT. This codes for CATRDGLAGGVADTQYF.

This clone was counted once. This chain connects TRBV18 to TRBJ1-1; tentative D call: TRBD1 (5 bases). The germline V gene has CDR1 KGHSH and CDR2 LQKENI. Trimming left V 0 bases short and J 1 base short, with 12 bases between. This CDR3 spans 16 amino acids. For the CDR3, the DNA is TGTGCCAGCTCACCACCAGCCCGGGGCCCGAACACTGAAGCTTTCTTT. Protein sequence: CASSPPARGPNTEAFF.

The chain carries TRBV18 and TRBJ1-5, with a weak D call TRBD1 (6 bases). The CDR3 is 13 residues long. Looked up from germline, CDR1 is KGHSH and CDR2 is LQKENI. V lost 5 bases, J lost 5 bases, and 10 bases lay in between. CDR3 sequence reads: CASSFNRDQPQHF. CDR3 sequence (DNA): TGTGCCAGCTCATTCAACAGGGATCAGCCCCAGCATTTT.

Only one count was recorded for this clone. The chain uses TRBV27 and TRBJ1-2, with a tentative D call TRBD1 (5 bases). The CDR3 is 19 amino acids. Germline assignment: CDR1 MNHEY and CDR2 SMNVEV (reference sequence). The ends were cut back, 5 bases at V and 0 bases at J, with 25 bases in the middle. The CDR3 region is CASSLQGGLPSSPNYGYTF. The CDR3 bases are TGTGCCAGCAGTCTTCAGGGTGGATTGCCCTCTTCCCCTAACTATGGCTACACCTTC.

The CDR3 DNA is TGTGCCAGCAGCCAGGGACTAGCGGGTTTGTACGAGCAGTACTTC. Its translation: CASSQGLAGLYEQYF. This chain uses TRBV5-4 with TRBJ2-5; 12 bases fit TRBD2. The J call is uncertain, as TRBJ2-7 better fits the DNA end. From germline, CDR1 is SGHNT and CDR2 YYREEE (reference sequence). The length of the CDR3 is 15 residues.

The rearrangement links TRBV9 to TRBJ2-3; the D call may be TRBD1 or TRBD2 (7 bases each). The CDR3 has 15 amino acids. CDR1 is SGDLS and CDR2 is YYNGEE in the germline V gene. V was shortened by 1 base and J by 5 bases, with 14 bases between the two germline ends. The CDR3 region is CASSVLQGGGDTQYF. CDR3 bases: TGTGCCAGCAGCGTATTGCAGGGGGGGGGAGATACGCAGTATTTT. Looking up the rest from reference TRBV9 and TRBJ2-3 gives the full variable domain: DSGVTQTPKHLITATGQRVTLRCSPRSGDLSVYWYQQSLDQGLQFLIQYYNGEERAKGNILERFSAQQFPDLHSELNLSSLELGDSALYFCASSVLQGGGDTQYFGPGTRLTVL.

This sequence joins TRBV19 and TRBJ2-7, with D perhaps matching TRBD1 (6 bases). Germline CDR1 and CDR2: LNHDA and SQIVND (reference sequence). The CDR3 is 16 residues long. Between the trimmed V and J ends, which lost 6 bases and 4 bases, there was a span of 22 bases. The CDR3 sequence is CASSYTSTGSRYEQYF. CDR3 nucleotides: TGTGCCAGTAGCTATACGTCTACAGGGTCGAGGTACGAGCAGTACTTC.

This rearrangement joins TRBV6-5 to TRBJ2-3, with 8 bases matching TRBD2. Germline CDR1 and CDR2: MNHEY and SVGAGI. V lost 2 bases, J lost 0 bases, and 4 bases stayed unmatched. The CDR3 has 16 residues. CDR3 nucleotide sequence: TGTGCCAGCAGTTACCGGGGCGGGGGGAGCACAGATACGCAGTATTTT. Translated, it gives CASSYRGGGSTDTQYF.

This clone was seen just once. The chain carries TRBV7-9 and TRBJ2-7; D gene uncertain. The length of the CDR3 is 13 residues. The ends were cut back, 11 bases at V and 0 bases at J, with 14 bases in the middle. Germline V CDR1 and CDR2: SEHNR, FQNEAQ (reference sequence). DNA for the CDR3: TGTGCCGGGCGTGGGGAAGCCTCCTACGAGCAGTACTTC. This codes for CAGRGEASYEQYF.

V is TRBV30 and J is TRBJ2-3; D call uncertain. V lost 2 bases and J 5 bases, leaving 11 bases between the germline ends. The CDR3 runs 13 residues. The germline V gene encodes CDR1 GTSNPN and CDR2 SVGIG (reference sequence). The CDR3 spells CAWSRRVGDTQYF. CDR3 bases: TGTGCCTGGAGTCGTCGTGTGGGAGATACGCAGTATTTT. Full variable domain (rest looked up from reference TRBV30 and TRBJ2-3): SQTIHQWPATLVQPVGSPLSLECTVEGTSNPNLYWYRQAAGRGLQLLFYSVGIGQISSEVPQNLSASRPQDRQFILSSKKLLLSDSGFYLCAWSRRVGDTQYFGPGTRLTVL.

The chain carries TRBV4-1 and TRBJ1-2; 7 bases fit TRBD1. The CDR3 sequence is 13 residues long. Germline assignment: CDR1 MGHRA and CDR2 YSYEKL. Trimming cost V 3 bases and J 8 bases; bases outside gene matches: 6. The DNA of the CDR3 is TGCGCCAGCAGCCAGATCACAGGGGACGGCTACACCTTC. It specifies CASSQITGDGYTF.

V is TRBV18 and J is TRBJ1-2; TRBD1 matches 7 bases. Germline V gives CDR1 KGHSH, CDR2 LQKENI. The CDR3 runs 14 residues. The V segment lost 5 bases and the J segment 2 bases; nucleotides outside the gene matches: 5. For the CDR3, the DNA is TGTGCCAGCTCAACCGGGACAGAGAACTATGGCTACACCTTC. As protein: CASSTGTENYGYTF.

The chain combines TRBV18 with TRBJ1-2, with 12 bases lining up with TRBD1. This CDR3 spans 15 amino acids. V trimming: 3 bases; J trimming: 7 bases; junction bases outside the gene matches: 6. The germline V gene encodes CDR1 KGHSH and CDR2 LQKENI. The CDR3 region has the DNA TGTGCCAGCTCACCGGGACAGGGGGCGCCTGGTGGCTACACCTTC. It translates to CASSPGQGAPGGYTF.

This clone was recorded once. V and J are TRBV7-2 and TRBJ2-7; D may be TRBD1 (5 bases). The germline V and J ends were trimmed by 0 bases and 2 bases, with 8 bases remaining between them. This CDR3 is 14 amino acids long. Germline V gene data show CDR1 as SGHTA and CDR2 as FQGNSA. In DNA form, the CDR3 reads TGTGCCAGCAGCTTAGCTAGCAGGGCCTACGAGCAGTACTTC. Protein: CASSLASRAYEQYF. The complete variable domain, with remaining parts taken from reference TRBV7-2 and TRBJ2-7, reads GAGVSQSPSNKVTEKGKDVELRCDPISGHTALYWYRQSLGQGLEFLIYFQGNSAPDKSGLPSDRFSAERTGGSVSTLTIQRTQQEDSAVYLCASSLASRAYEQYFGPGTRLTVT.

The V call is TRBV28, the J call TRBJ1-2, with D possibly matching TRBD1 (5 bases). CDR1 and CDR2 (germline): MDHEN, SYDVKM. V lost 6 bases and J 4 bases, leaving 9 bases between the germline ends. This CDR3 region has 12 residues. CDR3 sequence (DNA): TGTGCCAGCAGCGTGGGGCCCTATGGCTACACCTTC. Translated, it gives CASSVGPYGYTF.

Here the CDR3 DNA reads TGTGCCAGCAGTGAATTTGGACAGGGGGCTGTGCAGTACTTC. Protein product: CASSEFGQGAVQYF. The genes are TRBV25-1 and TRBJ2-7, with 11 bases matching TRBD1. Germline values: CDR1 MGHDK, CDR2 SYGVNS. J was trimmed by 9 bases and V by 1 base; bases with no gene match: 5. The CDR3 extends over 14 amino acids.

The rearrangement uses TRBV29-1 and TRBJ1-1; 7 bases are a match to TRBD1. This CDR3 is 14 amino acids long. The trim removed 7 bases at V and 3 bases at J, leaving 11 bases unmatched. Germline CDR1 SQVTM, CDR2 ANQGSEA. CDR3: CSARQGGVDTEAFF. In nucleotides, the CDR3 is TGCAGCGCGCGACAGGGAGGAGTCGACACTGAAGCTTTCTTT.

V and J are TRBV27 and TRBJ1-2, with D possibly being TRBD1 (6 bases). CDR1 MNHEY and CDR2 SMNVEV come from the germline V gene (reference sequence). The CDR3 totals 13 residues. Trimming cost V 3 bases and J 4 bases, with 9 bases left between them. The CDR3 nucleotides are TGTGCCAGCAGTTTCGTACAGGGCTATGGCTACACCTTC. Its protein product is CASSFVQGYGYTF.

A single count supports this clone. The rearrangement uses TRBV11-3 and TRBJ2-3; TRBD1 is a possible D gene (6 bases). V dropped 6 bases and J dropped 4 bases, with 8 bases sitting between them. This CDR3 region has 12 residues. Germline CDR1 and CDR2: SGHNT and YENEEA. The CDR3 spells CASSRGSDTQYF. Here the CDR3 DNA reads TGTGCCAGCAGTAGGGGGTCAGATACGCAGTATTTT.

This chain connects TRBV7-9 to TRBJ2-5; 9 positions agree with TRBD2. Germline lookup yields CDR1 SEHNR and CDR2 FQNEAQ (reference sequence). With V trimmed by 5 bases and J by 0 bases, 7 bases remained unmatched. The CDR3 runs to 16 residues. The CDR3 DNA reads TGTGCCAGCAGCGATCTAGCGGGATGGTACCAAGAGACCCAGTACTTC. As protein: CASSDLAGWYQETQYF.

The V gene is TRBV5-5, the J gene TRBJ2-7; 7 nucleotides align to TRBD1. The CDR3 loop spans 14 amino acids. The J segment lost 3 bases and the V segment lost 2 bases, leaving 5 bases of the junction unmatched. Germline values: CDR1 SGHKS, CDR2 YYEKEE (reference sequence). CDR3 protein: CASSLGQDRYEQYF. CDR3 bases: TGTGCCAGCAGCTTAGGACAGGACCGCTACGAGCAGTACTTC. The full variable domain, rest sourced from reference TRBV5-5 and TRBJ2-7, is DAGVTQSPTHLIKTRGQQVTLRCSPISGHKSVSWYQQVLGQGPQFIFQYYEKEERGRGNFPDRFSARQFPNYSSELNVNALLLGDSALYLCASSLGQDRYEQYFGPGTRLTVT.

This rearrangement joins TRBV6-6 to TRBJ2-3; no clear D. CDR3 length equals 11 residues. The V end lost 3 bases, the J end lost 4 bases, and 2 bases lay between the germline ends. The germline CDR1 and CDR2 sequences are MNHNY and SVGAGI (reference sequence). CDR3 nucleotide sequence: TGTGCCAGCAGTTATTCAGATACGCAGTATTTT. This gives the protein CASSYSDTQYF.

The rearrangement uses TRBV9 and TRBJ2-7, with D possibly being TRBD2 (6 bases). Trimming took off 4 bases at V and 5 bases at J, with 13 bases between the two ends. The CDR3 has 13 amino acids. Germline V gives CDR1 SGDLS, CDR2 YYNGEE. In DNA form, the CDR3 reads TGTGCCAGCAGCTATCTAGCGCGTGACGAGCAGTACTTC. This gives the protein CASSYLARDEQYF.

This sequence joins TRBV10-1 and TRBJ1-4, with TRBD1 as a possible D gene (5 bases). The length of the CDR3 is 14 residues. V was cut by 4 bases and J by 6 bases, with 12 bases left in between. In germline, CDR1 is WNHNN, CDR2 SYGVQD (reference sequence). As DNA, the CDR3 is TGCGCCAGCAGTGCCGGGACGGGACATGAAAAACTGTTTTTT. Its translation is CASSAGTGHEKLFF.